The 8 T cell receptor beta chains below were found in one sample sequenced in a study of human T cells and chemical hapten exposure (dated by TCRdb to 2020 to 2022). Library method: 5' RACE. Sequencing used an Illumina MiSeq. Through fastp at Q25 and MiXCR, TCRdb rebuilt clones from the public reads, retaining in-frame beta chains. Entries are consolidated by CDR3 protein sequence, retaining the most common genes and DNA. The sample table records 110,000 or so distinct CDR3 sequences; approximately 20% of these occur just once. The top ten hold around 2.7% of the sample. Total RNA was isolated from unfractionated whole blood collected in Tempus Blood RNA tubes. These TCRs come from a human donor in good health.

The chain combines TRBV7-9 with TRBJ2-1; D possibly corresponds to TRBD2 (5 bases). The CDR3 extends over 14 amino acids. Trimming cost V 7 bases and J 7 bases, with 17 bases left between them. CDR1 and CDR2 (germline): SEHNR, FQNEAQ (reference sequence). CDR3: CASTRSLGHNEQFF. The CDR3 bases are TGTGCCAGCACGCGATCACTAGGGCATAATGAGCAGTTCTTC.

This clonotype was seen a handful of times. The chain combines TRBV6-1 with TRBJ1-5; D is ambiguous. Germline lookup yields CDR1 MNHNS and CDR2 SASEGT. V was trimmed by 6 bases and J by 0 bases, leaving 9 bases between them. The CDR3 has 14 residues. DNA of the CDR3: TGTGCCAGCAGCCCACAGTCTAGCAATCAGCCCCAGCATTTT. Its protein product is CASSPQSSNQPQHF.

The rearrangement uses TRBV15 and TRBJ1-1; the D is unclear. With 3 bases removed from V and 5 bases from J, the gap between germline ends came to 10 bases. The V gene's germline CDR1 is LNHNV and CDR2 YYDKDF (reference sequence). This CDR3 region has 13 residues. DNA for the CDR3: TGTGCCACCAGCAGGTATCGGGCGACTGAAGCTTTCTTT. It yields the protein CATSRYRATEAFF. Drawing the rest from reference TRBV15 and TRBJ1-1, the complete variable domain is DAMVIQNPRYQVTQFGKPVTLSCSQTLNHNVMYWYQQKSSQAPKLLFHYYDKDFNNEADTPDNFQSRRPNTSFCFLDIRSPGLGDTAMYLCATSRYRATEAFFGQGTRLTVV.

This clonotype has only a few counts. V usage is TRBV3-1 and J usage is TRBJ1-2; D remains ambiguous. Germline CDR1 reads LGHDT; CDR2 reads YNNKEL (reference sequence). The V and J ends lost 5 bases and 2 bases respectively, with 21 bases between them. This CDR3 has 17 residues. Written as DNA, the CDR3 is TGTGCCAGCAGCATCCGCGGCGGACTAGCGGGAAACTATGGCTACACCTTC. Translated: CASSIRGGLAGNYGYTF. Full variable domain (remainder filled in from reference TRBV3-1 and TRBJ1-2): DTAVSQTPKYLVTQMGNDKSIKCEQNLGHDTMYWYKQDSKKFLKIMFSYNNKELIINETVPNRFSPKSPDKAHLNLHINSLELGDSAVYFCASSIRGGLAGNYGYTFGSGTRLTVV.

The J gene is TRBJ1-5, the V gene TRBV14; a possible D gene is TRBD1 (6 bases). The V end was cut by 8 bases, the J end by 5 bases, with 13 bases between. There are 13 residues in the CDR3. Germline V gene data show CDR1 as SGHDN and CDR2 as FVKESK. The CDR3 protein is CASGDRRDQPQHF. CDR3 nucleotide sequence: TGTGCCAGCGGTGACAGGCGCGATCAGCCCCAGCATTTT.

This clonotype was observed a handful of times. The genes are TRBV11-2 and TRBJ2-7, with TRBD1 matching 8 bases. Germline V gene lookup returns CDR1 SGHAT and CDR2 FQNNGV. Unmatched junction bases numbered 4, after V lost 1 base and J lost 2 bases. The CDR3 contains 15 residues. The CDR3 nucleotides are TGTGCCAGCAGCTTAGGACAGGGGCGTCCCTACGAGCAGTACTTC. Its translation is CASSLGQGRPYEQYF.

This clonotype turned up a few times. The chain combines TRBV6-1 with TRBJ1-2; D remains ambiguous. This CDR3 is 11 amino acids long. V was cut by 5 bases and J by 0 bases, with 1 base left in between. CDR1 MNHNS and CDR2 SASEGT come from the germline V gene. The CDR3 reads CASSTNYGYTF. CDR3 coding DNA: TGTGCCAGCAGTACTAACTATGGCTACACCTTC.

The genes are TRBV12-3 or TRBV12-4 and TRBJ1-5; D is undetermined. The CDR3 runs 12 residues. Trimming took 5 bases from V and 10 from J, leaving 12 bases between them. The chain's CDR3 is CASSSTVAPQHF. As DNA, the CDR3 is TGTGCCAGCAGTAGCACAGTGGCCCCCCAGCATTTT.